Below are 7 T cell receptor beta chains sequenced from a single sample in a study of CD8 T cells in Susac syndrome (dated by TCRdb to about 2019). The library was prepared using the immunoSEQ multiplex PCR assay. RNA was extracted with the RNeasy kit and about 0.5 to 1 ug was reverse transcribed using random hexamers. TCRdb reanalyzed the raw reads on its own, using fastp at Q25 for trimming and MiXCR for clone calling, and kept in-frame beta chains. Here each entry gathers all rows of one CDR3 protein and keeps the most common genes and DNA. This sample has some 180,000 distinct CDR3 sequences in its table, and about 94% of those were observed once. Clones ranked in the top ten supply 0.09% to 0.1% of the sample. Material: CD4+ T cells from PBMCs. Every receptor here comes from a human donor with Susac syndrome.

V gene TRBV28 combines with J gene TRBJ2-1, with 9 bases fitting TRBD2. Germline loops: CDR1 MDHEN, CDR2 SYDVKM. Unmatched junction bases numbered 3, after V lost 6 bases and J lost 0 bases. CDR3 length: 15 residues. The CDR3 is CASSNSGSSYNEQFF. As DNA, the CDR3 is TGTGCCAGCAGCAATAGCGGGAGCTCCTACAATGAGCAGTTCTTC.

The rearrangement joins TRBV7-2 to TRBJ2-3, with D perhaps matching TRBD2 (6 bases). The V and J ends lost 2 bases and 6 bases respectively, with 9 bases between them. Germline V gene sequence: CDR1 SGHTA, CDR2 FQGNSA. The length of the CDR3 is 13 residues. CDR3 region: CASSLNSGDTQYF. The CDR3, as DNA: TGTGCCAGCAGCTTAAACAGCGGGGATACGCAGTATTTT. Looking up the rest from reference TRBV7-2 and TRBJ2-3 gives the full variable domain: GAGVSQSPSNKVTEKGKDVELRCDPISGHTALYWYRQSLGQGLEFLIYFQGNSAPDKSGLPSDRFSAERTGGSVSTLTIQRTQQEDSAVYLCASSLNSGDTQYFGPGTRLTVL.

This clonotype was recorded only once. The rearrangement uses TRBV20-1 and TRBJ2-3, with TRBD2 matching over 10 bases. The V gene's germline CDR1 is DFQATT and CDR2 SNEGSKA (reference sequence). This CDR3 is 16 amino acids long. V dropped 1 base and J dropped 4; count of bases not matched to a gene: 8. CDR3 region: CSARVNSGGSPDTQYF. The DNA of the CDR3 is TGCAGTGCTAGAGTCAATAGCGGGGGGAGCCCAGATACGCAGTATTTT.

This chain uses TRBV7-9 with TRBJ2-5; 7 bases match TRBD1. The CDR3 totals 14 residues. V was pared by 5 bases and J by 1 base, with 4 bases of the junction left unmatched. Germline CDR1 reads SEHNR; CDR2 reads FQNEAQ (reference sequence). Written as DNA, the CDR3 is TGTGCCAGCAGCGTGGGACAGCCCCAAGAGACCCAGTACTTC. Translation gives CASSVGQPQETQYF. The whole variable domain, remainder taken from reference TRBV7-9 and TRBJ2-5, is DTGVSQNPRHKITKRGQNVTFRCDPISEHNRLYWYRQTLGQGPEFLTYFQNEAQLEKSRLLSDRFSAERPKGSFSTLEIQRTEQGDSAMYLCASSVGQPQETQYFGPGTRLLVL.

The chain combines TRBV20-1 with TRBJ2-5; D gene uncertain. CDR3 length: 11 residues. The V end was cut by 2 bases, the J end by 5 bases, with 6 bases between. The germline V gene encodes CDR1 DFQATT and CDR2 SNEGSKA (reference sequence). In DNA, the CDR3 is TGCAGTGCTAGAAGGAGCGAGACCCAGTACTTC. Amino acid sequence: CSARRSETQYF.

This chain links TRBV6-5 with TRBJ2-7; no reliable D call. The CDR3 is 14 residues long. V was cut by 2 bases and J by 4 bases, with 12 bases left in between. Germline CDR1 MNHEY, CDR2 SVGAGI. The CDR3: CASSYGIGRYEQYF. The CDR3 region has the DNA TGTGCCAGCAGTTACGGGATTGGGCGGTACGAGCAGTACTTC.

The genes are TRBV27 and TRBJ1-2, with 9 bases that match TRBD1. This CDR3 has 15 residues. With 5 bases clipped from V and 7 bases from J, the junction kept 11 bases outside the gene matches. Germline V gives CDR1 MNHEY, CDR2 SMNVEV (reference sequence). The CDR3 sequence is CASSTSRQGGSGYTF. DNA of the CDR3: TGTGCCAGCAGTACCTCTCGACAGGGGGGTAGTGGCTACACCTTC.